The clone carrying this TCR beta chain was counted a few times. The antigen is not known. Germline V gene data show CDR1 as MDHEN and CDR2 as SYDVKM. The CDR3 is 17 amino acids. Trimming took 3 bases from V and 3 from J; bases not matched to a gene: 8. Uncontrolled infections, pregnancy, lactation or other autoimmune diseases led to patient exclusion. It was on clinical symptoms, serum thyroxine, TRAb, thyroid ultrasound and orbital computed tomography that diagnosis relied. This entry is derived from a study of Graves' ophthalmopathy and Graves' hyperthyroidism. Study overall: Peripheral blood sampling occurred at initial diagnosis, before any treatment. Study-level points and caveats: The majority of expanded thyroid clonotypes above 0.001 frequency also occurred in blood.

The authors amplified TCR beta CDR3 regions from RNA transcripts. HTBI primers served in a first-round RT-PCR, which a second-round multiplex PCR followed. TCRdb fed the multiplex PCR reads into MiXCR, producing one record per CDR3 protein. The sample lists about 620,000 distinct CDR3 sequences; 22% were seen once. The clonotype comes from a woman between 18 and 29 years old with stable Graves' hyperthyroidism. Some clones in this sample may be carry-over from other donors' samples. Sequenced sample: peripheral blood. The chain has TRBV28 and TRBJ1-5; 10 bases line up with TRBD1. CDR3 coding DNA: TGTGCCAGCAGTTTCTATGACAGGGGGCGCGTCAATCAGCCCCAGCATTTT. Translating it yields CASSFYDRGRVNQPQHF.